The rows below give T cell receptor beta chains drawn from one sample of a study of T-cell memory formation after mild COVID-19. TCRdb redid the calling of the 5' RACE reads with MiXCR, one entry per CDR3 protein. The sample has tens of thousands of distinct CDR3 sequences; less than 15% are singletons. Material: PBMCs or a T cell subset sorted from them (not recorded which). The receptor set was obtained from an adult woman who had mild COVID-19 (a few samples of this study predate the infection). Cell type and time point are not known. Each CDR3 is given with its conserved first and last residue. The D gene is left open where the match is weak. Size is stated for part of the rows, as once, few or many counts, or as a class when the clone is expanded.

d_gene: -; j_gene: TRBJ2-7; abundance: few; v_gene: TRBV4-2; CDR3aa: CASSQGPGFDEQYF; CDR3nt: TGTGCCAGCAGCCAAGGTCCCGGGTTCGACGAGCAGTACTTC
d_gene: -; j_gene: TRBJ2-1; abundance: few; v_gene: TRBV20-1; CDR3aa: CSAGDSPLGEQFF; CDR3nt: TGCAGTGCTGGGGACTCCCCTTTGGGTGAGCAGTTCTTC
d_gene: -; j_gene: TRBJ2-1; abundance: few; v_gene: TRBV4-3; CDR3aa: CASSQGFGSGEQFF; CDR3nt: TGCGCCAGCAGCCAAGGGTTTGGGTCTGGTGAGCAGTTCTTC
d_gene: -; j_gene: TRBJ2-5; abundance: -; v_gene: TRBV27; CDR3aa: CASSETAGETQYF; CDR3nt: TGTGCCAGCAGTGAAACAGCGGGAGAGACCCAGTACTTC
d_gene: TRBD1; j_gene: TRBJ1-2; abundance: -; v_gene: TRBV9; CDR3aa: CASSPKGTGDGYTF; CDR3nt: TGTGCCAGCAGCCCCAAGGGGACAGGGGACGGCTACACCTTC
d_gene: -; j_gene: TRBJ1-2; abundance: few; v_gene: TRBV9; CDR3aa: CASSVDGLTYGYTF; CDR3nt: TGTGCCAGCAGCGTAGATGGCCTCACCTATGGCTACACCTTC
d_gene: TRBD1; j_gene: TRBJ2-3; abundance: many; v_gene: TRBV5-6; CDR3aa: CASSRQGDLHGDTQYF; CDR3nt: TGTGCCAGCAGCCGACAGGGAGATCTTCATGGAGATACGCAGTATTTT
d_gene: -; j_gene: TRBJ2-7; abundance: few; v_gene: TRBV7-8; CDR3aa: CASSLPPFEQYF; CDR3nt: TGTGCCAGCAGCCTTCCGCCATTCGAGCAGTACTTC
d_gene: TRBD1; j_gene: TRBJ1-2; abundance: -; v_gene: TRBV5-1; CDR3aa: CASSVQGGGYTF; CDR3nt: TGCGCCAGCAGCGTACAGGGGGGTGGCTACACCTTC
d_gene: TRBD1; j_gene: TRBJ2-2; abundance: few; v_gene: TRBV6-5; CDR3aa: CASTWGQGTGELFF; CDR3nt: TGTGCCAGCACCTGGGGACAGGGCACCGGGGAGCTGTTTTTT
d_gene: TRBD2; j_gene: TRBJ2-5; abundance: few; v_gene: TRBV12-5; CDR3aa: CASGLVLPTPLAGGQETQYF; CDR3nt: TGTGCTAGTGGTTTGGTACTCCCCACCCCCCTAGCGGGGGGCCAAGAGACCCAGTACTTC
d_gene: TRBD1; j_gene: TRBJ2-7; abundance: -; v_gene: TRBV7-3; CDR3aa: CASSLIGQGGYEQYF; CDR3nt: TGTGCCAGCAGCTTAATCGGACAGGGCGGATACGAGCAGTACTTC
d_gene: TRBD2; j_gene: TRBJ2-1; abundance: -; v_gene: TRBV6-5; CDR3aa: CATSGLAGVAEQFF; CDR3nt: TGTGCCACCTCGGGACTAGCGGGAGTGGCTGAGCAGTTCTTC
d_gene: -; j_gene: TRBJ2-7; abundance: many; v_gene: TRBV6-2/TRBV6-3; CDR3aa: CASSKPDSPGDEQYF; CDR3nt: TGTGCCAGCAGTAAACCGGACAGCCCCGGCGACGAGCAGTACTTC
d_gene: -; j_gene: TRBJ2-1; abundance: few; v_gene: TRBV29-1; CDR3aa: CSVLDTGPLYNEQFF; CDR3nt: TGCAGCGTTTTAGATACGGGTCCGCTCTACAATGAGCAGTTCTTC
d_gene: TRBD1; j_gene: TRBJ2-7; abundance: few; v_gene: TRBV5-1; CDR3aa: CASSLLRDSSYEQYF; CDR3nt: TGCGCCAGCAGCTTGCTCCGGGACAGCTCCTACGAGCAGTACTTC
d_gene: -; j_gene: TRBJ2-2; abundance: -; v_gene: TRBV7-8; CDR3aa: CASSSGLVGTGELFF; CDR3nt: TGTGCCAGCAGTTCGGGTTTGGTGGGCACCGGGGAGCTGTTTTTT
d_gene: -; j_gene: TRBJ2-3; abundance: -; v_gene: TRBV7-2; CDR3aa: CASSLAPVTGTDTQYF; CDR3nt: TGTGCCAGCAGCTTAGCCCCCGTCACAGGCACAGATACGCAGTATTTT
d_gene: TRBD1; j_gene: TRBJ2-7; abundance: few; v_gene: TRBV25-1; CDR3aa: CASTEGGQNSYEQYF; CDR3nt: TGTGCCAGCACCGAAGGGGGACAGAACTCCTACGAGCAGTACTTC
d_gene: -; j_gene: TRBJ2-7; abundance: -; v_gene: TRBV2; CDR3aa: CASHPGGTADYEQYF; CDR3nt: TGTGCCAGCCACCCAGGGGGGACAGCGGATTACGAGCAGTACTTC
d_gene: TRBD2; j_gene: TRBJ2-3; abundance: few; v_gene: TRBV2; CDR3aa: CASSEALRSGSFTDTQYF; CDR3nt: TGTGCCAGCAGTGAAGCGCTTCGTAGCGGGAGTTTCACAGATACGCAGTATTTT
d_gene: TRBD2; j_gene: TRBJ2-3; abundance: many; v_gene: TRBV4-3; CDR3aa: CASSLLAKSTDTQYF; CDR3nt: TGCGCCAGCAGCTTACTAGCGAAAAGCACAGATACGCAGTATTTT
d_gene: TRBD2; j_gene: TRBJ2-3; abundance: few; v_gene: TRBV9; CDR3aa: CASSPTGTSGVTDTQYF; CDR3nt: TGTGCCAGCAGCCCGACCGGGACTAGCGGGGTCACAGATACGCAGTATTTT
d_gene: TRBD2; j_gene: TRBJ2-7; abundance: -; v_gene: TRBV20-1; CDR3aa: CSAQPGLAGKNNVYEQYF; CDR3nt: TGCAGTGCTCAACCGGGACTAGCGGGAAAGAATAACGTCTACGAGCAGTACTTC
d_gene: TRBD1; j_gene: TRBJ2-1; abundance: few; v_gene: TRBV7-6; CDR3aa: CASSLQGAYNEQFF; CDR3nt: TGTGCCAGCAGCTTACAGGGGGCTTACAATGAGCAGTTCTTC
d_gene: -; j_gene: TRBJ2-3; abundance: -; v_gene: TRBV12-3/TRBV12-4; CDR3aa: CASSLARVSFPDTQYF; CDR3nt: TGTGCCAGCAGTTTAGCGCGGGTTAGCTTCCCAGATACGCAGTATTTT
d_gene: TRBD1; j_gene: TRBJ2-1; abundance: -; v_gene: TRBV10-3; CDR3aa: CATHEGTGEYNEQFF; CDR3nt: TGTGCCACTCACGAGGGGACAGGGGAATACAATGAGCAGTTCTTC
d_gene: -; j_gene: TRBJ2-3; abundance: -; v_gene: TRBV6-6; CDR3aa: CASRLSGDPDTQYF; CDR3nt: TGTGCCAGCAGACTCTCAGGGGATCCAGATACGCAGTATTTT
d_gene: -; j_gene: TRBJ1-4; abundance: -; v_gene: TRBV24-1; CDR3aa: CATRGLNEKLFF; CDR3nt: TGTGCCACCAGAGGCCTAAATGAAAAACTGTTTTTT
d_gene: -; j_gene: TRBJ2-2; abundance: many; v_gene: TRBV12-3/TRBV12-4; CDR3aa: CASSLPGELFF; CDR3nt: TGTGCCAGCAGTTTACCAGGGGAGCTGTTTTTT
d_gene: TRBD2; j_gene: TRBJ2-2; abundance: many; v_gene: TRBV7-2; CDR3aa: CASSLGGLAGRRTGELFF; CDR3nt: TGTGCCAGCAGCCTGGGGGGACTAGCGGGACGGAGGACCGGGGAGCTGTTTTTT
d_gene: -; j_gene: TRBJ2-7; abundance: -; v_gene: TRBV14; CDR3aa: CASSQFRDGGYEQYF; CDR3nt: TGTGCCAGCAGCCAGTTCCGGGACGGAGGCTACGAGCAGTACTTC
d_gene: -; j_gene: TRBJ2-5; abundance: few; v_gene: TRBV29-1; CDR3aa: CSVELFKTVQETQYF; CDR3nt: TGCAGCGTTGAACTCTTTAAAACAGTACAAGAGACCCAGTACTTC
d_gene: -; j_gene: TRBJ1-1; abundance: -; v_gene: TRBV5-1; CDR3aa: CASSNYLPAEAFF; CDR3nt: TGCGCCAGCAGCAACTACCTCCCAGCTGAAGCTTTCTTT
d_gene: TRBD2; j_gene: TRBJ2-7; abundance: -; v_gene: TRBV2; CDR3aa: CASSEASGRTYEQYF; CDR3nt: TGTGCCAGCAGTGAAGCTAGCGGGAGGACCTACGAGCAGTACTTC
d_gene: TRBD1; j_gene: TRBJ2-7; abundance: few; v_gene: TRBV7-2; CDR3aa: CASSFTRDSSYEQYF; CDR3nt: TGTGCCAGCAGCTTCACTCGGGACAGCTCCTACGAGCAGTACTTC
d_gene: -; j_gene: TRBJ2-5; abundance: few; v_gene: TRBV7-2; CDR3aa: CASSAFRETQYF; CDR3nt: TGTGCCAGCAGCGCATTCAGGGAGACCCAGTACTTC
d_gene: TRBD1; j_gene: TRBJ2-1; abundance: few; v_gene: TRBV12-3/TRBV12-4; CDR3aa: CASSYSRYGTGAFNEQFF; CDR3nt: TGTGCCAGCAGTTATAGCCGGTACGGGACAGGGGCCTTCAATGAGCAGTTCTTC
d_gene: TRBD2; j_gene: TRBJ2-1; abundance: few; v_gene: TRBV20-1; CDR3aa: CSARDRLAGDYNEQFF; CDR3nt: TGCAGTGCTAGAGACCGTTTAGCGGGGGACTACAATGAGCAGTTCTTC